The 32 T cell receptor beta chains below were found in one sample sequenced in a study of metastatic and nonmetastatic thyroid tumors. TCRdb recomputed clones from the PCR reads via MiXCR. The table includes about 59,000 clones, almost 30% detected once. Thyroid surgery had not been preceded by any treatment in any patient. The source material was blood. These receptors were collected from a female donor with papillary thyroid cancer or a benign thyroid nodule (not recorded which). Some clones in this sample may be carry-over from other donors' samples.

Many counts were recorded for this clone. DNA of the CDR3: TGCAGCGTGACAGGGCGGACCTCGGACACTGAAGCTTTCTTT. It is translated as CSVTGRTSDTEAFF. The chain carries TRBV29-1 and TRBJ1-1; the match to TRBD1 covers 7 bases. V shed 6 bases, J shed 3 bases, and the junction held 10 bases outside the gene matches. Germline loops: CDR1 SQVTM, CDR2 ANQGSEA. The CDR3 is 14 amino acids.

This clone has just a few counts. The chain joins TRBV27 to TRBJ2-2; 8 bases fit TRBD2. The length of the CDR3 is 15 residues. Looked up from germline, CDR1 is MNHEY and CDR2 is SMNVEV (reference sequence). With 1 base clipped from V and 4 bases from J, the junction kept 2 bases outside the gene matches. The CDR3 DNA is TGTGCCAGCAGTTTATACGCGGGAGGCACCGGGGAGCTGTTTTTT. Protein: CASSLYAGGTGELFF.

The chain links TRBV7-2 to TRBJ1-5; D might be TRBD1 (6 bases). Trimming cost V 3 bases and J 5 bases, with 11 bases left between them. CDR3 length: 14 residues. CDR1 SGHTA and CDR2 FQGNSA come from the germline V gene. CDR3 amino acids: CASSFGGRDQPQHF. The CDR3 bases are TGTGCCAGCAGCTTTGGGGGGCGCGATCAGCCCCAGCATTTT.

The rearrangement uses TRBV19 and TRBJ1-1; D might be TRBD1 (5 bases). Trimming pared 5 bases from V and 5 bases from J, leaving 18 bases between. Germline CDR1 reads LNHDA; CDR2 reads SQIVND (reference sequence). This CDR3 is 15 amino acids long. The DNA of the CDR3 is TGTGCCAGTAGTCGGGCAGGGATGGGAAAGACTGAAGCTTTCTTT. Translation gives CASSRAGMGKTEAFF.

The chain has TRBV9 and TRBJ2-4; TRBD1 matches at 8 bases. This CDR3 comprises 14 residues. The junction had 2 bases not matched to a gene; V was cut back by 0 bases and J by 6 bases. Germline CDR1 SGDLS, CDR2 YYNGEE. CDR3 protein: CASSVGRGLNIQYF. The CDR3 bases are TGTGCCAGCAGCGTAGGCAGGGGGCTAAACATTCAGTACTTC.

The chain recombines TRBV5-1 with TRBJ2-3; TRBD2 aligns across 10 bases. V lost 4 bases, J lost 4 bases, and 3 bases stayed unmatched. The germline CDR1 and CDR2 sequences are SGHRS and YFSETQ. The CDR3 spans 14 residues. The CDR3 nucleotides are TGCGCCAGCAGCCTAGCGGGGGACGCAGATACGCAGTATTTT. Protein product: CASSLAGDADTQYF.

This clone was seen only a few times. The V call is TRBV20-1, the J call TRBJ1-6; D might be TRBD1 (6 bases). Trimming pared 7 bases from V and 5 bases from J, leaving 12 bases between. The CDR3 is 13 residues long. In germline, CDR1 is DFQATT, CDR2 SNEGSKA (reference sequence). The CDR3 reads CSERGGDNSPLHF. CDR3 DNA sequence: TGCAGTGAGAGGGGGGGAGATAATTCACCCCTCCACTTT.

The chain joins TRBV20-1 to TRBJ2-7; tentatively, D is TRBD1 (6 bases). Per germline, CDR1 DFQATT and CDR2 SNEGSKA (reference sequence). Trimming took off 3 bases at V and 6 bases at J, with 15 bases between the two ends. The CDR3 length is 13 residues. This CDR3 is CSARWDPRGEQYF. The CDR3 DNA reads as TGCAGTGCTAGGTGGGACCCCAGGGGCGAGCAGTACTTC.

This chain joins TRBV10-1 and TRBJ1-3; a possible D gene is TRBD1 (6 bases). The CDR3 is made up of 14 amino acids. Germline-derived CDR1 and CDR2 are WNHNN and SYGVQD (reference sequence). V lost 5 bases, J lost 0 bases, and 8 bases lay in between. CDR3 in DNA: TGCGCCAGCAGTCAGGGACACTCTGGAAACACCATATATTTT. Its translation: CASSQGHSGNTIYF.

CDR3 region: CASSQGNRGYTGELFF. Written as DNA, the CDR3 is TGTGCCAGCAGCCAAGGAAACAGGGGGTACACCGGGGAGCTGTTTTTT. The gene calls are TRBV4-2 and TRBJ2-2, with TRBD1 matching 8 bases. Germline V CDR1 and CDR2: LGHNA, YNFKEQ. This CDR3 region has 16 residues. V shed 1 base, J shed 3 bases, and the junction held 4 bases outside the gene matches.

This chain uses TRBV20-1 with TRBJ1-2; TRBD1 matches at 9 bases. V trimming: 5 bases; J trimming: 6 bases; junction bases outside the gene matches: 1. The CDR3 is 11 amino acids. Germline values: CDR1 DFQATT, CDR2 SNEGSKA (reference sequence). CDR3 residues: CSAGQGNGYTF. The DNA for the CDR3 is TGCAGTGCTGGACAGGGGAATGGCTACACCTTC.

A few counts support this clone. The chain joins TRBV9 to TRBJ2-3; 9 bases are shared with TRBD1. The CDR3 length is 14 residues. After removal of 4 bases from V and 4 bases from J, the junction contained 4 bases not matched to a gene. Germline lookup yields CDR1 SGDLS and CDR2 YYNGEE. Here the CDR3 DNA reads TGTGCCAGCAGCTGGGACAGGGATTCAGATACGCAGTATTTT. This codes for CASSWDRDSDTQYF.

V gene TRBV24-1 combines with J gene TRBJ2-7; 10 bases fit TRBD2. Unmatched junction bases numbered 1, after V lost 9 bases and J lost 0 bases. The germline V gene encodes CDR1 KGHDR and CDR2 SFDVKD. The CDR3 is 13 amino acids. The CDR3 sequence: CATASGSSYEQYF. CDR3 bases: TGTGCCACCGCTAGCGGGAGCTCCTACGAGCAGTACTTC.

The sample holds a few counts of this clone. The rearrangement links TRBV10-2 to TRBJ2-5, with a tentative D call TRBD2 (5 bases). The CDR3 contains 12 residues. The germline V and J ends were trimmed by 7 bases and 5 bases, with 11 bases remaining between them. Germline values: CDR1 WSHSY, CDR2 SAAADI. Here the CDR3 reads CASTSSGETQYF. The CDR3 coding sequence is TGCGCCAGCACCTCATCGGGGGAGACCCAGTACTTC.

The chain is built from TRBV4-2 and TRBJ2-3, with 10 bases that match TRBD2. This CDR3 region has 18 residues. CDR1 is LGHNA, CDR2 YNFKEQ, per germline. V dropped 3 bases and J dropped 6; count of bases not matched to a gene: 15. CDR3 in DNA: TGTGCCAGCAGCCACCTAAGGGCCAGCGGGGGGGCGAGTGATACGCAGTATTTT. Its protein is CASSHLRASGGASDTQYF.

This sequence joins TRBV2 and TRBJ2-3; D could derive from TRBD1 or TRBD2 (5 bases each). CDR1 SNHLY and CDR2 FYNNEI come from the germline V gene. The V gene lost 6 bases and the J gene lost 8 bases, with 21 bases spanning the gap. CDR3 length equals 15 residues. DNA of the CDR3: TGTGCCAGCAGGTCCGACGGGGCATGGTCAGCTACGCAGTATTTT. Translation: CASRSDGAWSATQYF.

The chain employs TRBV30 and TRBJ1-1; D remains ambiguous. Germline V CDR1 and CDR2: GTSNPN, SVGIG (reference sequence). Between the trimmed V and J ends, which lost 5 bases and 2 bases, there was a span of 9 bases. This CDR3 has 12 residues. CDR3 amino acids: CAWARVNTEAFF. CDR3 bases: TGTGCCTGGGCACGGGTAAACACTGAAGCTTTCTTT.

V usage is TRBV2 and J usage is TRBJ2-5; 9 nucleotides agree with TRBD1. There are 14 residues in the CDR3. Germline lookup yields CDR1 SNHLY and CDR2 FYNNEI. The V segment lost 7 bases and the J segment 5 bases; nucleotides outside the gene matches: 8. The CDR3 coding sequence is TGTGCCAGCAACCGGGACAGGGAGTGGGAGACCCAGTACTTC. This gives the protein CASNRDREWETQYF.

In this sample, this clone turned up many times. The chain combines TRBV6-5 with TRBJ2-7; D not resolved. This CDR3 comprises 14 residues. The germline V gene encodes CDR1 MNHEY and CDR2 SVGAGI. The germline V and J ends were trimmed by 0 bases and 2 bases, with 8 bases remaining between them. The CDR3 bases are TGTGCCAGCAGTTACTCGAAAATCCCCTACGAGCAGTACTTC. This encodes CASSYSKIPYEQYF.

This clone was counted a few times. The J gene is TRBJ1-1, the V gene TRBV25-1, with D unclear. The V end was cut by 7 bases, the J end by 0 bases, with 9 bases between. In germline, CDR1 is MGHDK, CDR2 SYGVNS. This CDR3 region has 13 residues. Written as DNA, the CDR3 is TGTGCCAGCAATGAGGACTTGAACACTGAAGCTTTCTTT. Protein: CASNEDLNTEAFF. The variable domain in full, completed from reference TRBV25-1 and TRBJ1-1, reads EADIYQTPRYLVIGTGKKITLECSQTMGHDKMYWYQQDPGMELHLIHYSYGVNSTEKGDLSSESTVSRIRTEHFPLTLESARPSHTSQYLCASNEDLNTEAFFGQGTRLTVV.

The chain couples TRBV7-2 to TRBJ2-1, with 9 nucleotides matching TRBD2. CDR1 is SGHTA and CDR2 is FQGNSA in the germline V gene. Trimming removed 5 bases from V and 3 bases from J; junction bases left unmatched: 5. The CDR3 sequence is 15 residues long. The CDR3 sequence: CASSPAGGVYNEQFF. The DNA of the CDR3 is TGTGCCAGCAGCCCAGCGGGGGGAGTCTACAATGAGCAGTTCTTC. The complete variable domain, with remaining parts taken from reference TRBV7-2 and TRBJ2-1, reads GAGVSQSPSNKVTEKGKDVELRCDPISGHTALYWYRQSLGQGLEFLIYFQGNSAPDKSGLPSDRFSAERTGGSVSTLTIQRTQQEDSAVYLCASSPAGGVYNEQFFGPGTRLTVL.

The J gene is TRBJ1-5, the V gene TRBV20-1; no firm D call. V was pared by 5 bases and J by 2 bases, with 13 bases between. The CDR3 runs 14 residues. The germline CDR1 and CDR2 sequences are DFQATT and SNEGSKA (reference sequence). CDR3 nucleotide sequence: TGCAGTGCTCACGCACTCCAGGGCAATCAGCCCCAGCATTTT. It encodes CSAHALQGNQPQHF.

This clone occurred many times. This sequence joins TRBV12-3 or TRBV12-4 and TRBJ1-6, with TRBD1 as a possible D gene (5 bases). The CDR3 consists of 12 residues. Trimming cost V 8 bases and J 9 bases, with 11 bases left between them. The CDR3 coding sequence is TGTGCCAGCGGCAGGGAAGGTTCACCCCTCCACTTT. This translates into CASGREGSPLHF.

V gene TRBV3-1 combines with J gene TRBJ1-1; a weak D match, TRBD1 (5 bases). The ends were cut back, 1 base at V and 4 bases at J, with 13 bases in the middle. This CDR3 is built from 15 residues. Germline V gene sequence: CDR1 LGHDT, CDR2 YNNKEL (reference sequence). CDR3 amino acids: CASSQVPPGSTEAFF. CDR3 nucleotide sequence: TGTGCCAGCAGCCAAGTACCCCCAGGGAGCACTGAAGCTTTCTTT.

This clone was observed a handful of times. The chain recombines TRBV6-2 or TRBV6-3 with TRBJ2-1; no clear D gene. The germline gives CDR1 MNHEY, CDR2 SVGEGT. V was clipped by 1 base and J by 9 bases, with 7 bases between them. The CDR3 is 12 residues long. Here the CDR3 DNA reads TGTGCCAGCAGTTACTTGAAGGGTGAGCAGTTCTTC. It specifies CASSYLKGEQFF.

This clone was recorded at least ten times. V usage is TRBV12-3 or TRBV12-4 and J usage is TRBJ2-3; no firm D call. V lost 3 bases and J 3 bases, leaving 10 bases between the germline ends. This CDR3 spans 14 amino acids. The CDR3 loop is CASSFWWATDTQYF. The CDR3 region has the DNA TGTGCCAGCAGTTTTTGGTGGGCGACAGATACGCAGTATTTT.

This clone was counted only a few times. The chain employs TRBV6-4 and TRBJ1-1, with 7 bases matching TRBD1. The germline V gene has CDR1 MRHNA and CDR2 SNTAGT. Trimming removed 7 bases from V and 0 bases from J; junction bases left unmatched: 5. The CDR3 has 14 residues. The DNA for the CDR3 is TGTGCCAGCACCGAGGGACAGTTGAACACTGAAGCTTTCTTT. Translation: CASTEGQLNTEAFF.

In its sample, this clone is large. This chain connects TRBV7-2 to TRBJ2-2; D is undetermined. CDR3 length: 13 residues. The germline V gene encodes CDR1 SGHTA and CDR2 FQGNSA. Between the trimmed V and J ends, which lost 0 bases and 5 bases, there was a span of 4 bases. The CDR3 DNA follows: TGTGCCAGCAGCTTAGCGTGGACCGGGGAGCTGTTTTTT. Its translation: CASSLAWTGELFF.

The chain combines TRBV20-1 with TRBJ2-5; TRBD1 matches 11 bases. The V segment lost 6 bases and the J segment 7 bases; nucleotides outside the gene matches: 10. The CDR3 is made up of 14 amino acids. Germline V lookup: CDR1 DFQATT, CDR2 SNEGSKA (reference sequence). CDR3 loop: CSAPADRGRGTQYF. Written as DNA, the CDR3 is TGCAGTGCCCCTGCGGACAGGGGGCGCGGGACCCAGTACTTC.

This clone was picked up many times. J is TRBJ2-7 and V is TRBV7-2; 8 bases fit TRBD1. V dropped 3 bases and J dropped 6; count of bases not matched to a gene: 19. Looked up from germline, CDR1 is SGHTA and CDR2 is FQGNSA. The CDR3 totals 18 residues. The CDR3 spells CASSFAAIRTGSTLEQYF. The CDR3 bases are TGTGCCAGCAGCTTCGCGGCGATAAGGACAGGGAGTACTCTCGAGCAGTACTTC.

The V gene is TRBV20-1, the J gene TRBJ2-7, with TRBD2 identical over 13 bases. After removal of 5 bases from V and 1 base from J, the junction contained 11 bases not matched to a gene. Per germline, CDR1 DFQATT and CDR2 SNEGSKA (reference sequence). There are 17 residues in the CDR3. The CDR3 region has the DNA TGCAGTGCTGCTGGTACGACTAGCGGGAGGTTTTCCTACGAGCAGTACTTC. Its protein product is CSAAGTTSGRFSYEQYF.

The chain has TRBV5-1 and TRBJ1-4; 10 bases align to TRBD1. This CDR3 region has 18 residues. Trimming cost V 2 bases and J 2 bases; bases outside gene matches: 9. CDR1 SGHRS and CDR2 YFSETQ come from the germline V gene. The CDR3 protein is CASSFYGTGVATNEKLFF. CDR3 sequence (DNA): TGCGCCAGCAGCTTTTACGGGACAGGGGTCGCGACTAATGAAAAACTGTTTTTT.